A selection of T cell receptor beta chains follows, all from one sample in a study of cytomegalovirus exposure and HLA in healthy donors. Assay used: immunoSEQ multiplex PCR; TCRdb lists only in-frame clones, some missing. The table includes roughly 180,000 clones, over 70% detected once. Sequencing was performed on PBMCs. The receptor set was obtained from a woman aged 25 to 39 in good health and CMV-seropositive. CDR3s include the opening cysteine and the closing phenylalanine or tryptophan. D genes are given only for firm matches. Clone size is stated in some rows and not others, as once, few, many or a class when expanded.

v_gene: TRBV4-3; d_gene: NA; abundance: NA; j_gene: TRBJ2-3; CDR3nt: TGCGCCAGCAGCCAACTGGGGGCGGGTCCCACAGATACGCAGTATTTT; CDR3aa: CASSQLGAGPTDTQYF
v_gene: TRBV7-8; d_gene: NA; abundance: NA; j_gene: TRBJ2-2; CDR3nt: TGTGCCAGCAGCTTCGGCGGCTACACCGGGGAGCTGTTTTTT; CDR3aa: CASSFGGYTGELFF
v_gene: TRBV4-2; d_gene: TRBD2; abundance: NA; j_gene: TRBJ2-7; CDR3nt: TGTGCCAGCAGCCAAGAGGAGCCTAGCGGGTACGAGCAGTACTTC; CDR3aa: CASSQEEPSGYEQYF
v_gene: TRBV5-4; d_gene: TRBD2; abundance: NA; j_gene: TRBJ2-1; CDR3nt: TGTGCCAGCAGCCGAACTGCGGGGGGTTACAATGAGCAGTTCTTC; CDR3aa: CASSRTAGGYNEQFF
v_gene: TRBV28; d_gene: NA; abundance: NA; j_gene: TRBJ1-2; CDR3nt: TGTGCCAGCAGTTCGACAGATTATTATGGCTACACCTTC; CDR3aa: CASSSTDYYGYTF
v_gene: TRBV7-8; d_gene: TRBD2; abundance: few; j_gene: TRBJ2-7; CDR3nt: TGTGCCAGCAGCTCCTGGAGCGGGACTAGCCCAGACGAGCAGTACTTC; CDR3aa: CASSSWSGTSPDEQYF
v_gene: TRBV27; d_gene: TRBD1; abundance: NA; j_gene: TRBJ1-5; CDR3nt: TGTGCCAGCAGTTTATCGGGACAGGGTTATCAGCCCCAGCATTTT; CDR3aa: CASSLSGQGYQPQHF
v_gene: TRBV5-4; d_gene: NA; abundance: NA; j_gene: TRBJ1-1; CDR3nt: TGTGCCAGCAGCTTACTACAGGATACTGAAGCTTTCTTT; CDR3aa: CASSLLQDTEAFF
v_gene: TRBV4-2; d_gene: TRBD2; abundance: NA; j_gene: TRBJ2-7; CDR3nt: TGTGCCAGCAGCCAAGAAATGACTAGCGGGAACTACGAGCAGTACTTC; CDR3aa: CASSQEMTSGNYEQYF
v_gene: TRBV25-1; d_gene: TRBD2; abundance: NA; j_gene: TRBJ2-7; CDR3nt: TGTGCCAGCAGTGAACTAGCGGGAGTTTCGCTGGAGCAGTACTTC; CDR3aa: CASSELAGVSLEQYF
v_gene: TRBV4-2; d_gene: NA; abundance: NA; j_gene: TRBJ2-7; CDR3nt: TGTGCCAGCAGCCCTGCCGGACTCCGAGGGGAGCAGTACTTC; CDR3aa: CASSPAGLRGEQYF
v_gene: TRBV4-2; d_gene: TRBD2; abundance: NA; j_gene: TRBJ2-1; CDR3nt: TGTGCCAGCAGCCAAGCGGGAGGGCCCGGTGAGCAGTTCTTC; CDR3aa: CASSQAGGPGEQFF
v_gene: TRBV6-5; d_gene: NA; abundance: NA; j_gene: TRBJ2-5; CDR3nt: TGTGCCAGCAGCCCCAAGCGGGAAGAGACCCAGTACTTC; CDR3aa: CASSPKREETQYF
v_gene: TRBV7-2; d_gene: TRBD1; abundance: NA; j_gene: TRBJ1-2; CDR3nt: TGTGCCAGCAGCGTAGGGACAGCAACCCGACAAGTCTATGGCTACACCTTC; CDR3aa: CASSVGTATRQVYGYTF
v_gene: TRBV29-1; d_gene: TRBD1; abundance: NA; j_gene: TRBJ2-7; CDR3nt: TGCAGCGTTGAAGGTCAACAGGGGCAAACCTACGAGCAGTACTTC; CDR3aa: CSVEGQQGQTYEQYF
v_gene: TRBV10-3; d_gene: NA; abundance: once; j_gene: TRBJ1-1; CDR3nt: TGTGCCATCAGTGTATCAGGGGACACTGAAGCTTTCTTT; CDR3aa: CAISVSGDTEAFF
v_gene: TRBV29-1; d_gene: TRBD2; abundance: NA; j_gene: TRBJ2-7; CDR3nt: TGCAGCGTTGTAGGGCCTACTAGCGGGAGGGCCTACGAGCAGTACTTC; CDR3aa: CSVVGPTSGRAYEQYF
v_gene: TRBV7-2; d_gene: TRBD2; abundance: NA; j_gene: TRBJ2-6; CDR3nt: TGTGCCAGCAGCTTAGCTTCCTGGACTAGCGGGACTTCCAGCTCTGGGGCCAACGTCCTGACTTTC; CDR3aa: CASSLASWTSGTSSSGANVLTF
v_gene: TRBV6-5; d_gene: NA; abundance: once; j_gene: TRBJ2-7; CDR3nt: TGTGCCAGCAGTTTTCAAGGTGGTAGCGGAATCTACGAGCAGTACTTC; CDR3aa: CASSFQGGSGIYEQYF
v_gene: TRBV19; d_gene: TRBD1; abundance: NA; j_gene: TRBJ2-2; CDR3nt: TGTGCCAGTAGTATCCCAGACAGGGGGGGCACCGGGGAGCTGTTTTTT; CDR3aa: CASSIPDRGGTGELFF
v_gene: TRBV4-2; d_gene: TRBD2; abundance: NA; j_gene: TRBJ2-1; CDR3nt: TGTGCCAGCAGCCCTGTCGTACTAGCGGGGTACAATGAGCAGTTCTTC; CDR3aa: CASSPVVLAGYNEQFF